This TCR beta chain derives from a study of vaccination and CD4 T cells after COVID-19. Study details: The authors exposed cells to overlapping spike peptides derived from SARS-CoV-2, HCoV-NL63, HCoV-OC43 and HCoV-229E.

Sequencing of the DNA from cultured CD4+ T cells was carried out with the Oncomine TCR Beta short-read assay. A single record per CDR3 protein comes from TCRdb applying MiXCR to the PCR reads. Among over 10,000 distinct CDR3 sequences listed, roughly 51% were seen once. The treatment was: roughly 11-day PBMC culture with coronavirus spike peptide pools or control peptides (ViraFEST assay). Peptide pools at about 11 ug/ml, together with 10 IU/ml IL-2, were added to cultures of approximately 1.9 million PBMCs per well. This clonotype was detected a few times. Antigen unknown. V was pared by 5 bases and J by 5 bases, with 13 bases between. The CDR3 totals 13 residues. CDR1 is MNHEY, CDR2 SMNVEV, per germline (reference sequence).

The receptor was isolated from a human donor who had recovered from COVID-19. Source material: CD4+ T cells from blood, cultured in vitro. The chain recombines TRBV27 with TRBJ2-7, with D unclear. CDR3 loop: CASSPQQAHEQYF. CDR3 nucleotides: TGTGCCAGCAGTCCCCAACAAGCCCACGAGCAGTACTTC.